Reported below is one T cell receptor (beta chain). Its antigen is undetermined. This sample is drawn from a study of T cell responses to AZD1222 COVID-19 vaccine. Regarding the study as a whole: Baseline serology detected seropositivity in only six AZD1222 recipients.

Data came from immunoSEQ multiplex PCR; TCRdb stores just in-frame clones and leaves some out. There are 150,000 to 200,000 clones in the sample; about 93% occur only once, and around 1% lies in the top ten. CDR1 is SGHRS, CDR2 YFSETQ, per germline. The CDR3 covers 15 residues. Trimming took off 0 bases at V and 2 bases at J, with 9 bases between the two ends. The chain links TRBV5-1 to TRBJ1-5, with a possible D match to TRBD1 (5 bases). Specimen: peripheral blood, collected 28 days after the second dose of the MenACWY control vaccine. The sequence derives from an adult who received the MenACWY meningococcal vaccine as a control. The DNA of the CDR3 is TGCGCCAGCAGCTTGGCGGGGGGTGGCAATCAGCCCCAGCATTTT. Protein: CASSLAGGGNQPQHF.